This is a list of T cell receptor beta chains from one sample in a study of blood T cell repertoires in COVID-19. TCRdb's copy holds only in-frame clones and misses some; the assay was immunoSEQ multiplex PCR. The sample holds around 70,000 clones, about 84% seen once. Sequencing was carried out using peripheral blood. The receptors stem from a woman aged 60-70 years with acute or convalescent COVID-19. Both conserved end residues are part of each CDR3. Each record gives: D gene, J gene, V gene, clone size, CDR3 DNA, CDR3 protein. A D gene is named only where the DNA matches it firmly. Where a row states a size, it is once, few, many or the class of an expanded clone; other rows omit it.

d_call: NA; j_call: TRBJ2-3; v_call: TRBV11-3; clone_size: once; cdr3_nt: TGTGCCAGCAGCTTGACTGAGGGGGCGCAGTATTTT; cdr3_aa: CASSLTEGAQYF
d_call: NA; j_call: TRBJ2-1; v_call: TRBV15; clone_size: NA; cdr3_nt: TGTGCCACCAGCAGAGACCGGGGGGCCGGGCTATGGTACAATGAGCAGTTCTTC; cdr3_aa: CATSRDRGAGLWYNEQFF
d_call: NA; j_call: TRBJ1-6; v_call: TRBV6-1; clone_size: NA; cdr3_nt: TGTGCCAGCAGTGAAGGGGGGGGGTACAGTGGCGGGTCACCCCTCCACTTT; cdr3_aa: CASSEGGGYSGGSPLHF
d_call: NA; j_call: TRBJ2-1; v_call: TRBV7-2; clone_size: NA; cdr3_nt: TGTGCCAGCAGCCAAAGGGGGACCGAGCAGTTCTTC; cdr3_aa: CASSQRGTEQFF
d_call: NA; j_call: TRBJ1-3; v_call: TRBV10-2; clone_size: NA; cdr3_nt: TGCGCCAGCAGTTCGGACAGCCTCGTCTCTGGTGGAAACACCATATATTTT; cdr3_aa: CASSSDSLVSGGNTIYF
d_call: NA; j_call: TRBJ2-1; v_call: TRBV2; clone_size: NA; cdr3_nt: TGTGCCAGCAGTGAGCTTAGCGTGGTGGGTGAGCAGTTCTTC; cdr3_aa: CASSELSVVGEQFF
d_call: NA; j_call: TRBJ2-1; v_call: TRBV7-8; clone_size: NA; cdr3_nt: TGTGCCAGCAGCCCAAAAACAGGGATTTCCTACAATGAGCAGTTCTTC; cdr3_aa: CASSPKTGISYNEQFF
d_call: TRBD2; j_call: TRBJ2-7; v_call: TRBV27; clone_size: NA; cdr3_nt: TGTGCCAGCAGTTCTCCGGTAGCGGGAGGGCGCGTGCAGTACTTC; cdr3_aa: CASSSPVAGGRVQYF
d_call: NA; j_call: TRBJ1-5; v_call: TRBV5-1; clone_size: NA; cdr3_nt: TGCGCCAGCAGCTTGGACAGTGGCAATCAGCCCCAGCATTTT; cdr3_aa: CASSLDSGNQPQHF
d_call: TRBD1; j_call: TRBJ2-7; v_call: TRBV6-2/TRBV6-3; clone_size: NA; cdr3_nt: TGTGCCAGCAGTTATCGGACAGGGACTTACGAGCAGTACTTC; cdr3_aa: CASSYRTGTYEQYF
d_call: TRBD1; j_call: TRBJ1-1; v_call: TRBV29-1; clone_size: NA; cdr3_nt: TGCAGCGTGGGACAGGGTGGTACTGAAGCTTTCTTT; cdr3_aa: CSVGQGGTEAFF
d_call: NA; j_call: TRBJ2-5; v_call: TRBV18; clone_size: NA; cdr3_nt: TGTGCCAGCTCACGCGGGATCCAAGAGACCCAGTACTTC; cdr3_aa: CASSRGIQETQYF
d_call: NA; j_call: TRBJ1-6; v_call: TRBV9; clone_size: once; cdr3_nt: TGTGCCAGCAGCGTAGGCAGGATCCCCAATTCACCCCTCCACTTT; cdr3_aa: CASSVGRIPNSPLHF
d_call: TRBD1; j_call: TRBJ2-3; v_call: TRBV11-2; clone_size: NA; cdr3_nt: TGTGCCAGCAGTCGACAGGGGGCATACACAGATACGCAGTATTTT; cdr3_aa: CASSRQGAYTDTQYF
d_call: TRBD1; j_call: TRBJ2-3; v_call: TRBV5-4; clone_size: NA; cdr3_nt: TGTGCCAGCAGCTCAAGGACAGGCCAGGTGGCAGATACGCAGTATTTT; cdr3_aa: CASSSRTGQVADTQYF
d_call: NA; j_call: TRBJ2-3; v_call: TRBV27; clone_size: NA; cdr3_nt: TGTGCCAGCAGTTTATCTACCCCCCCCAGAACAGATACGCAGTATTTT; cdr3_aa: CASSLSTPPRTDTQYF
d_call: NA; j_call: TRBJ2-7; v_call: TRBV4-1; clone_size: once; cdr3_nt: TGCGCCAGCAGCCATCCAGGGATCTCCTACGAGCAGTACTTC; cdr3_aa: CASSHPGISYEQYF
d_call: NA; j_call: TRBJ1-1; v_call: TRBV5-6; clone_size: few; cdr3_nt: TGTGCCAGCAGCCTCCCCGCTAGGATGAACACTGAAGCTTTCTTT; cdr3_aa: CASSLPARMNTEAFF
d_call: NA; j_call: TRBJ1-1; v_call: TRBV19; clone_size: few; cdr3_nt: TGTGCCAGTCGCCGAGACAGAGAACCTGAGAACACTGAAGCTTTCTTT; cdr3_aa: CASRRDREPENTEAFF
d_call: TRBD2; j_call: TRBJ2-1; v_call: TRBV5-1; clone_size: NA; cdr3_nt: TGCGCCAGCACCCGGGAGGCAGGGTCCTCAGTAAATGAGCAGTTCTTC; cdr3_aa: CASTREAGSSVNEQFF
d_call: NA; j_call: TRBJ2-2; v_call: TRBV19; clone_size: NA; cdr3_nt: TGTGCCACCTCAAGACAGCCCAACACCGGGGAGCTGTTTTTT; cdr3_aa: CATSRQPNTGELFF
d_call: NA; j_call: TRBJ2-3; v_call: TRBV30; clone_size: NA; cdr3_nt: TGTGCCTGGAGTCCCCTTAGCGGTCGGGGCACAGATACGCAGTATTTT; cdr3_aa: CAWSPLSGRGTDTQYF
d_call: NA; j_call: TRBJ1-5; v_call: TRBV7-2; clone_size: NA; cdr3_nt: TGTGCCAGCAGCTATGGACAAGGAGGGAGGCCCCAGCATTTT; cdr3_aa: CASSYGQGGRPQHF
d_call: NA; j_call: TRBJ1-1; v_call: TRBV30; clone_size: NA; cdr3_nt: TGTGCCTGGAATAAGGCAGGTCTGAACACTGAAGCTTTCTTT; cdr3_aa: CAWNKAGLNTEAFF
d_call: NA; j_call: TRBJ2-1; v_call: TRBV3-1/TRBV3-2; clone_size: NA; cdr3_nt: TGTGCCAGCAGCGACTACGCTAGCCGAACCTACAATGAGCAGTTCTTC; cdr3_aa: CASSDYASRTYNEQFF
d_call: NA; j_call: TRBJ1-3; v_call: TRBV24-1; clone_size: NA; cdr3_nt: TGTGCCACCAGTGGAAGAGGCGGTGACTCTGGAAACACCATATATTTT; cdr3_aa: CATSGRGGDSGNTIYF